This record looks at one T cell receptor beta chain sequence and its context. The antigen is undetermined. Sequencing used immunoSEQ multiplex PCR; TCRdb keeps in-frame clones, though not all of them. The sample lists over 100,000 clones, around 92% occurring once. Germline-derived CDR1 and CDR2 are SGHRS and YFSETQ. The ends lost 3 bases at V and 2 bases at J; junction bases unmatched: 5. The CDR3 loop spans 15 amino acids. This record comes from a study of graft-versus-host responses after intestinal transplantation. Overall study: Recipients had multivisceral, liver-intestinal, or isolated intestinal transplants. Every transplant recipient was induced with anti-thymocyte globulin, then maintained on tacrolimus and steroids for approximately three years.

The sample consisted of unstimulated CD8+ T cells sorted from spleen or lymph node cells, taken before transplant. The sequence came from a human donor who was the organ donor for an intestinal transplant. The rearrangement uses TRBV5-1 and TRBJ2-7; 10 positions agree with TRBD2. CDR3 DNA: TGCGCCAGCAGCTCCCCGACTAGCGGGCCCTACGAGCAGTACTTC. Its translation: CASSSPTSGPYEQYF.